Sequencing of this TCR beta chain was carried out in a study of post-analysis software for immune sequencing data. Study findings and constraints: Patients used about five TRBV segments, including TRBV5-6, TRBV5-1 and TRBV20-1, more often than controls.

V shed 0 bases and J shed 4 bases, with 9 bases lying between them. The germline gives CDR1 SGHTA, CDR2 FQGNSA. The CDR3 is made up of 14 amino acids. This clonotype was counted between two and nine times. Its antigen is unknown. The TCR beta cDNA libraries carried unique molecular identifiers. In TCRdb, the PCR reads were re-called with MiXCR into one record per CDR3 protein. Of hundreds of thousands of distinct CDR3 sequences listed, less than 35% were seen once; the top ten hold 0.55% to 0.65%. The chain employs TRBV7-2 and TRBJ1-2; D is undetermined. The sequencing sample was made of blood. The source of this sequence is a girl aged 10 to 17 with multiple sclerosis. The CDR3 region is CASSLASNTYGYTF. Here the CDR3 DNA reads TGTGCCAGCAGCTTAGCTTCCAATACCTATGGCTACACCTTC.